These 23 T cell receptor beta chains originate from one sample sequenced in a study of T cell responses to AZD1222 COVID-19 vaccine. TCRdb's copy holds only in-frame clones and misses some; the assay was immunoSEQ multiplex PCR. Of around 260,000 clones listed, more than 85% were seen once; the top ten hold 0.5% to 0.7%. Sequences were derived from peripheral blood, sampled on day 0 of AZD1222 vaccination. The receptors shown here come from an adult in good health.

This clone has a single count. The V gene is TRBV4-1, the J gene TRBJ1-5; D is uncertain. V lost 4 bases, J lost 0 bases, and 13 bases lay in between. Germline CDR1 reads MGHRA; CDR2 reads YSYEKL. The length of the CDR3 is 16 residues. The CDR3 nucleotides are TGCGCCAGCAGCCCCAGTGTGGCCGGTAGCAATCAGCCCCAGCATTTT. It is translated as CASSPSVAGSNQPQHF.

The J gene is TRBJ1-1, the V gene TRBV5-4, with D perhaps TRBD1 (6 bases). V gave up 5 bases and J gave up 1 base, with 15 bases separating them. The CDR3 has 15 amino acids. Germline CDR1 SGHNT, CDR2 YYREEE (reference sequence). The CDR3 here is CASSFWEGGNTEAFF. The CDR3 DNA is TGTGCCAGCAGTTTCTGGGAGGGGGGGAACACTGAAGCTTTCTTT.

The chain links TRBV5-4 to TRBJ2-7; 7 bases fit TRBD1. Germline CDR1 SGHNT, CDR2 YYREEE (reference sequence). The CDR3 length is 14 residues. Trimming took 0 bases from V and 4 from J; bases not matched to a gene: 4. CDR3 bases: TGTGCCAGCAGCTTGGAACAGGGGATATACGAGCAGTACTTC. This translates into CASSLEQGIYEQYF. Based on the CDR3 plus reference TRBV5-4 and TRBJ2-7, the full variable domain is ETGVTQSPTHLIKTRGQQVTLRCSSQSGHNTVSWYQQALGQGPQFIFQYYREEENGRGNFPPRFSGLQFPNYSSELNVNALELDDSALYLCASSLEQGIYEQYFGPGTRLTVT.

The chain has TRBV5-1 and TRBJ2-5, with D perhaps matching TRBD2 (6 bases). The length of the CDR3 is 17 residues. Germline CDR1 reads SGHRS; CDR2 reads YFSETQ. Trimming removed 0 bases at V and 5 bases at J, with 20 bases between. CDR3 sequence reads: CASSLAESPGEGETQYF. In DNA form, the CDR3 reads TGCGCCAGCAGCTTGGCCGAGAGTCCGGGGGAAGGCGAGACCCAGTACTTC.

The rearrangement uses TRBV7-9 and TRBJ2-2; D remains ambiguous. The CDR3 runs 13 residues. Per germline, CDR1 SEHNR and CDR2 FQNEAQ (reference sequence). Trimming cost V 6 bases and J 7 bases, with 12 bases left between them. CDR3 DNA sequence: TGTGCCAGCAGTACCGGTAATGGCGGGGAGCTGTTTTTT. Its protein product is CASSTGNGGELFF. The variable domain in full, with the rest retrieved from reference TRBV7-9 and TRBJ2-2, is DTGVSQNPRHKITKRGQNVTFRCDPISEHNRLYWYRQTLGQGPEFLTYFQNEAQLEKSRLLSDRFSAERPKGSFSTLEIQRTEQGDSAMYLCASSTGNGGELFFGEGSRLTVL.

CDR3 DNA sequence: TGTGCCAGCAGCCAAGGGCCTGGCACAGATACGCAGTATTTT. Translation gives CASSQGPGTDTQYF. This chain links TRBV4-2 with TRBJ2-3; unclear D gene. Germline values: CDR1 LGHNA, CDR2 YNFKEQ. This CDR3 has 14 residues. V shed 1 base and J shed 1 base, with 6 bases lying between them.

The chain is built from TRBV3-1 (or the pseudogene TRBV3-2) and TRBJ1-4; 7 nucleotides agree with TRBD1. Germline V CDR1 and CDR2: LGHDT, YNNKEL (reference sequence). With V trimmed by 2 bases and J by 8 bases, 8 bases remained unmatched. The CDR3 runs 15 residues. CDR3 sequence (DNA): TGTGCCAGCAGCCAACCGTCGCAGGGGGACGAAAAACTGTTTTTT. Protein sequence: CASSQPSQGDEKLFF.

The chain has TRBV7-6 and TRBJ2-2, with D tentatively TRBD1 (6 bases). The CDR3 has 14 residues. The V gene's germline CDR1 is SGHVS and CDR2 FNYEAQ. The V and J ends lost 8 bases and 1 base respectively, with 11 bases between them. The CDR3: CASQDRLNTGELFF. The CDR3, as DNA: TGTGCCAGCCAGGACAGACTGAACACCGGGGAGCTGTTTTTT.

The chain joins TRBV5-6 to TRBJ2-7, with TRBD2 as a possible D gene (6 bases). The V and J ends lost 4 bases and 0 bases respectively, with 17 bases between them. This CDR3 is built from 16 residues. Germline V CDR1 and CDR2: SGHDT, YYEEEE. The CDR3 protein is CASSRGPGLRSYEQYF. The DNA of the CDR3 is TGTGCCAGCAGCCGGGGACCGGGACTTCGCTCCTACGAGCAGTACTTC. The full variable domain, with the rest looked up from reference TRBV5-6 and TRBJ2-7, is DAGVTQSPTHLIKTRGQQVTLRCSPKSGHDTVSWYQQALGQGPQFIFQYYEEEERQRGNFPDRFSGHQFPNYSSELNVNALLLGDSALYLCASSRGPGLRSYEQYFGPGTRLTVT.

The chain's CDR3 is CASSVVVRRSYNQPQHF. The CDR3 DNA is TGTGCCAGCAGCGTAGTAGTCAGACGTTCCTACAATCAGCCCCAGCATTTT. The chain joins TRBV9 to TRBJ1-5; D ambiguous. Trimming shortened V by 0 bases and J by 3 bases, and 16 bases separated the two germline ends. The V gene's germline CDR1 is SGDLS and CDR2 YYNGEE. The CDR3 runs 17 residues.

This sequence joins TRBV20-1 and TRBJ1-1, with D unresolved. The germline V gene has CDR1 DFQATT and CDR2 SNEGSKA (reference sequence). The V gene lost 8 bases and the J gene lost 1 base, with 8 bases spanning the gap. This CDR3 is 11 amino acids long. CDR3 bases: TGCAGTACCGATGGGAACACTGAAGCTTTCTTT. As protein: CSTDGNTEAFF.

The chain uses TRBV7-9 and TRBJ2-7; 7 bases are shared with TRBD2. Unmatched junction bases numbered 2, after V lost 6 bases and J lost 0 bases. The CDR3 totals 13 residues. Germline V CDR1 and CDR2: SEHNR, FQNEAQ (reference sequence). The CDR3 region is CASRGGDSYEQYF. In nucleotides, the CDR3 is TGTGCCAGCAGGGGAGGGGACTCCTACGAGCAGTACTTC.

This rearrangement joins TRBV5-5 to TRBJ1-4; D gene unclear. The CDR3 is 14 amino acids. V was shortened by 5 bases and J by 0 bases, with 8 bases between the two germline ends. CDR1 and CDR2 (germline): SGHKS, YYEKEE (reference sequence). The CDR3 here is CASRGGATNEKLFF. DNA of the CDR3: TGTGCCAGCAGGGGAGGCGCAACTAATGAAAAACTGTTTTTT. The whole variable domain, remainder taken from reference TRBV5-5 and TRBJ1-4, is DAGVTQSPTHLIKTRGQQVTLRCSPISGHKSVSWYQQVLGQGPQFIFQYYEKEERGRGNFPDRFSARQFPNYSSELNVNALLLGDSALYLCASRGGATNEKLFFGSGTQLSVL.

This clone was seen once. The V call is TRBV4-1, the J call TRBJ1-5; 7 bases agree with TRBD1. Germline values: CDR1 MGHRA, CDR2 YSYEKL. With 4 bases clipped from V and 0 bases from J, the junction kept 9 bases outside the gene matches. This CDR3 is built from 17 residues. The CDR3 DNA reads as TGCGCCAGCAGCCTCGTCCCAGGGGGAAATAGCAATCAGCCCCAGCATTTT. Encoded protein: CASSLVPGGNSNQPQHF.

The chain combines TRBV3-1 (or the pseudogene TRBV3-2) with TRBJ2-1; D is possibly TRBD2 (5 bases). V lost 1 base and J lost 7, with 17 bases in between. The V gene's germline CDR1 is LGHDT and CDR2 YNNKEL (reference sequence). This CDR3 has 16 amino acids. Written as DNA, the CDR3 is TGTGCCAGCAGCCAAGGAGCCGTAGTCGGGAAGAATGAGCAGTTCTTC. Protein product: CASSQGAVVGKNEQFF.

This sequence joins TRBV6-5 and TRBJ2-5; TRBD2 matches 11 bases. This CDR3 is built from 16 residues. Germline assignment: CDR1 MNHEY and CDR2 SVGAGI. V lost 0 bases and J lost 2; bases outside the gene matches: 2. CDR3 region: CASSYSVAGGQETQYF. The CDR3 coding sequence is TGTGCCAGCAGTTACTCCGTAGCGGGAGGGCAAGAGACCCAGTACTTC.

This clone was recorded once. The chain is built from TRBV6-5 and TRBJ1-2; unclear D gene. CDR3 length equals 15 residues. Trimming stripped 5 bases from V and 3 bases from J, with 16 bases between. Germline V lookup: CDR1 MNHEY, CDR2 SVGAGI. The CDR3 region has the DNA TGTGCCAGCAGTCGTGACCGTGATCCTTACTATGGCTACACCTTC. It yields the protein CASSRDRDPYYGYTF.

The chain is built from TRBV11-2 and TRBJ1-2, with 7 bases aligning to TRBD1. Germline V gene lookup returns CDR1 SGHAT and CDR2 FQNNGV. The V and J ends lost 6 bases and 8 bases, in that order; junction bases with no gene match: 9. The CDR3 spans 13 residues. The CDR3 DNA follows: TGTGCCAGCAGTTCACAGGGGTCCTACGGCTACACCTTC. Translating gives CASSSQGSYGYTF.

V is TRBV28 and J is TRBJ1-2; D is uncertain. The CDR3 loop spans 15 amino acids. The germline V gene has CDR1 MDHEN and CDR2 SYDVKM. V lost 5 bases and J lost 4, with 17 bases in between. The CDR3 sequence is CASSPDTANSYGYTF. The CDR3 nucleotides read TGTGCCAGCAGTCCCGACACAGCGAACTCCTATGGCTACACCTTC.

This clone appeared once. This chain links TRBV7-9 with TRBJ2-7; D remains unclear. CDR3 length: 16 amino acids. V lost 4 bases to trimming and J lost 2 bases, with 18 bases between them. Looked up from germline, CDR1 is SEHNR and CDR2 is FQNEAQ (reference sequence). The CDR3 DNA follows: TGTGCCAGCAGCTCCAAAAGGACGGTTTCAACCTACGAGCAGTACTTC. Amino acids: CASSSKRTVSTYEQYF.

This rearrangement joins TRBV5-4 to TRBJ1-1; D not certain. The germline CDR1 and CDR2 sequences are SGHNT and YYREEE (reference sequence). V was cut by 4 bases and J by 0 bases, with 7 bases left in between. CDR3 size: 13 residues. The CDR3 DNA reads as TGTGCCAGCAGCCCGTACTTGAACACTGAAGCTTTCTTT. Encoded protein: CASSPYLNTEAFF.

V gene TRBV19 combines with J gene TRBJ2-7; 12 bases map to TRBD2. Trimming removed 4 bases from V and 6 bases from J; junction bases left unmatched: 7. Germline CDR1 and CDR2: LNHDA and SQIVND (reference sequence). This CDR3 has 15 residues. The CDR3 loop is CASSTAGLAGVEQYF. The DNA of the CDR3 is TGTGCCAGTAGTACCGCGGGACTAGCGGGTGTCGAGCAGTACTTC.

V is TRBV7-6 and J is TRBJ1-3; no clear D. Per the germline V gene, CDR1 is SGHVS and CDR2 is FNYEAQ. Trimming stripped 5 bases from V and 2 bases from J, with 13 bases between. This CDR3 has 15 residues. The CDR3 DNA sequence: TGTGCCAGCAGCCCCACCGTCCGTACTGGAAACACCATATATTTT. Amino acid sequence: CASSPTVRTGNTIYF.